A single sample gave rise to the 3 T cell receptor beta chains below, sequenced in a study of T cells in Graves' hyperthyroidism and ophthalmopathy. Regions amplified from RNA transcripts were the TCR beta CDR3 regions. The TCR CDR3 first-round RT-PCR relied on the HTBI primer set. TCRdb used MiXCR to reprocess the multiplex PCR reads, holding one entry per CDR3 protein. Of hundreds of thousands of distinct CDR3 sequences in the sample, about 45% were seen once. Sequencing was carried out using peripheral blood or thyroid tissue (not recorded which). These receptors were obtained from an adult man with Graves' disease, either hyperthyroidism or ophthalmopathy (not recorded which).

This clonotype was recorded many times. The rearrangement joins TRBV25-1 to TRBJ1-4; 9 bases are a match to TRBD1. Germline CDR1 is MGHDK and CDR2 is SYGVNS. This CDR3 has 16 residues. The junction had 5 bases not matched to a gene; V was cut back by 0 bases and J by 6 bases. The CDR3 DNA follows: TGTGCCAGCAGTGAATATAACAGGGGGCATTATGAAAAACTGTTTTTT. This translates into CASSEYNRGHYEKLFF.

The J gene is TRBJ2-7, the V gene TRBV7-6, with TRBD1 as a possible D gene (6 bases). Per the germline V gene, CDR1 is SGHVS and CDR2 is FNYEAQ. CDR3 length equals 15 residues. Trimming stripped 1 base from V and 5 bases from J, with 15 bases between. CDR3: CASSLGGNRVNEQYF. The CDR3 nucleotides read TGTGCCAGCAGCTTAGGTGGGAACAGGGTGAACGAGCAGTACTTC.

This chain links TRBV7-8 with TRBJ2-7; 7 positions match TRBD2. From germline, CDR1 is SGHVS and CDR2 FQNEAQ. This CDR3 is 15 amino acids long. The trim removed 5 bases at V and 3 bases at J, leaving 10 bases unmatched. CDR3 amino acids: CASSRNGGGGYEQYF. In DNA form, the CDR3 reads TGTGCCAGCAGCCGCAATGGGGGGGGGGGCTACGAGCAGTACTTC. Variable domain in full (rest from reference TRBV7-8 and TRBJ2-7): GAGVSQSPRYKVAKRGQDVALRCDPISGHVSLFWYQQALGQGPEFLTYFQNEAQLDKSGLPSDRFFAERPEGSVSTLKIQRTQQEDSAVYLCASSRNGGGGYEQYFGPGTRLTVT.